The sequence of this T cell receptor (beta chain) was determined in a study of radiation and T cells in renal cell carcinoma. Study-level points and caveats: In blood, top tumor clones expanded by 2 weeks, shrinking by 4.

Note on this clone: Its specificity is unknown.

Assay: immunoSEQ multiplex PCR; the TCRdb copy retains only in-frame clones and omits some. Of 150,000 to 160,000 clones detected, about 91% appear once; the ten largest clones hold approximately 13%. This CDR3 region has 17 residues. V was clipped by 1 base and J by 3 bases; unmatched bases: 6. Germline loops: CDR1 SGHRS, CDR2 YFSETQ. Specified time point: blood 2 weeks post-SBRT. The treatment was: 15 Gy SBRT to primary tumor, nephrectomy 4 weeks later. The clonotype originates from a woman aged 50 to 65 with renal cell carcinoma. Sequences were derived from blood, sampled from a patient whose treatment included radiotherapy and nephrectomy. The chain uses TRBV5-1 and TRBJ1-4; 10 bases agree with TRBD1. For the CDR3, the DNA is TGCGCCAGCAGCTTGAGGGGGACAGGGGTGGCTAATGAAAAACTGTTTTTT. Translated, it gives CASSLRGTGVANEKLFF.